This T cell receptor beta chain appears in the sequencing data of a study of T-cell reconstitution after alpha-beta-depleted transplantation in children. Germline CDR1 and CDR2: SGHRS and YFSETQ. The CDR3 spans 15 residues. The V and J ends lost 0 bases and 8 bases respectively, with 15 bases between them. This clonotype was detected many times. TCRbeta library construction was performed incorporating unique molecular identifiers. TCRdb called the PCR reads again in MiXCR, with one record for every CDR3 protein. Here the sample spans 70,000 to 95,000 distinct CDR3 sequences, about 12% being singletons.

The rearrangement links TRBV5-1 to TRBJ2-1, with a possible D match to TRBD2 (5 bases). The TCR comes from a human donor who donated a stem cell graft to a child with inherited bone marrow failure. This sample comprised PBMCs from the stem cell graft donor, obtained from the stem cell graft. The CDR3 loop reads CASSLGVGSGDEQFF. The DNA of the CDR3 is TGCGCCAGCAGCTTGGGGGTAGGGTCCGGGGATGAGCAGTTCTTC.